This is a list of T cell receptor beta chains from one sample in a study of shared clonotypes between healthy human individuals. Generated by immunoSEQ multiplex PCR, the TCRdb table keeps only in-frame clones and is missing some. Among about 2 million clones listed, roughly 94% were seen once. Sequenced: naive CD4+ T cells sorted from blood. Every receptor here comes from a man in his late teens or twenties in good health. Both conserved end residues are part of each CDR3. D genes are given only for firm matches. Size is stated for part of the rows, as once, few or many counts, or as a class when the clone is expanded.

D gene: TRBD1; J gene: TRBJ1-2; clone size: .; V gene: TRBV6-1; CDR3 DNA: TGTGCCAGCAGTCTTAACCCAGGGGGCGGCTATGGCTACACCTTC; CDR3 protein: CASSLNPGGGYGYTF
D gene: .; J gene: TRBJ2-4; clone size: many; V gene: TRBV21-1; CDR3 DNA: TGTGCCAGCAGCAAGGTGGGAGGGGCCAAAAACATTCAGTACTTC; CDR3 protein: CASSKVGGAKNIQYF
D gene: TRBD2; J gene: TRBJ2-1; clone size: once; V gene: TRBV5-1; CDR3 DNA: TGCGCCAGCAGGAGGACTAGCGGGGGTTCCTACAATGAGCAGTTCTTC; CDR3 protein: CASRRTSGGSYNEQFF
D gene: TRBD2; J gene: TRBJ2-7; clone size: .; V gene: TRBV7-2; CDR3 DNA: TGTGCCAGCAGCTTAGCTTTGGGACTAGCCGACGAGCAGTACTTC; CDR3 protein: CASSLALGLADEQYF
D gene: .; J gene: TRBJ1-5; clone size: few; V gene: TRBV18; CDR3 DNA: TGTGCCAGCTCACTTGGGGCTGATAAACCCCAGCATTTT; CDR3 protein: CASSLGADKPQHF
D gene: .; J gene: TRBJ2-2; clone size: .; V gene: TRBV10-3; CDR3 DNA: TGTGCCATCAGCCAGGACAGGAACACCGGGGAGCTGTTTTTT; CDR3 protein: CAISQDRNTGELFF
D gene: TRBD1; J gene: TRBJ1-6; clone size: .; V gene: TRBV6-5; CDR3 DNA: TGTGCCAGCAGTTCCATCGTAGGGGGCAATTCACCCCTCCACTTT; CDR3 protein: CASSSIVGGNSPLHF
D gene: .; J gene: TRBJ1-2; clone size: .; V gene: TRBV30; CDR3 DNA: TGTGCCTGGAGTTCAACCCGGTCTTATGGCTACACCTTC; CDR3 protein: CAWSSTRSYGYTF
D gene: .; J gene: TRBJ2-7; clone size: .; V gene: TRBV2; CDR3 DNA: TGTGCCAGCAGGGGAGGAGGTCTCGGAAGCTACGAGCAGTACTTC; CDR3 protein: CASRGGGLGSYEQYF
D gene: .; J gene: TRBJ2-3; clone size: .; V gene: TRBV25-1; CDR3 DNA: TGTGCCAGCAGTTATGCAACAGATACGCAGTATTTT; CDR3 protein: CASSYATDTQYF
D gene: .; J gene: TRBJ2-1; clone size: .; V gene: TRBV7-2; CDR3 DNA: TGTGCCAGCAGCTTACGACAGATCCACAATGAGCAGTTCTTC; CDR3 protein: CASSLRQIHNEQFF
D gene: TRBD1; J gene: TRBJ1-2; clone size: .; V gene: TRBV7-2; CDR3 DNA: TGTGCCAGCAGCTTAGGACAGGGAAACTATGGCTACACCTTC; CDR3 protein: CASSLGQGNYGYTF
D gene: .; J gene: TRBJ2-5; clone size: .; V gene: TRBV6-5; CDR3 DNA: TGTGCCAGCAGTCGGACAGCCCAAGAGACCCAGTACTTC; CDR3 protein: CASSRTAQETQYF
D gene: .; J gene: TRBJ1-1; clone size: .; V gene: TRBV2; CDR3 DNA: TGTGCCAGCACTTCGACAGAGAACACTGAAGCTTTCTTT; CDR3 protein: CASTSTENTEAFF
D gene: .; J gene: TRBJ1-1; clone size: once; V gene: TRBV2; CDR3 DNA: TGTGCCAGCACCCTTACAGGGTCGGGCACTGAAGCTTTCTTT; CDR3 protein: CASTLTGSGTEAFF
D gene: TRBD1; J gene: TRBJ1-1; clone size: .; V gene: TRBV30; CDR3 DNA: TGTGCCTGGAGCAACCCCACAGGGGGAGCTTTCTTT; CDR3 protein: CAWSNPTGGAFF
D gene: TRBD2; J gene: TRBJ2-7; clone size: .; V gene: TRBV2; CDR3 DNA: TGTGCCAGCAATGGACTAGCGGGAGATAAGGGCGAGCAGTACTTC; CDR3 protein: CASNGLAGDKGEQYF
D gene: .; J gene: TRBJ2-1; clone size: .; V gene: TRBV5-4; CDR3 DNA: TGTGCCAGCAGCTTGGACGGAACTCCTCACAATGAGCAGTTCTTC; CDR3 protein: CASSLDGTPHNEQFF
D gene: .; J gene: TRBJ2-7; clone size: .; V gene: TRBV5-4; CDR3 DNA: TGTGCCAGCAGCTCATATGTCCAGGGTCCCCCCTACGAGCAGTACTTC; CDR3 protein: CASSSYVQGPPYEQYF
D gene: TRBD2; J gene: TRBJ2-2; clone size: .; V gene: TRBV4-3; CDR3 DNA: TGCGCCAGCAGCCAAGATTTTGCGGGAGCGGGCGGGGAGCTGTTTTTT; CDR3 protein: CASSQDFAGAGGELFF
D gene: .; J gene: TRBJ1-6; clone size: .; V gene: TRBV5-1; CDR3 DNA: TGCGCCAGCAGTAACCCCGGCGGGGTTAAGAATTCACCCCTCCACTTT; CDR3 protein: CASSNPGGVKNSPLHF
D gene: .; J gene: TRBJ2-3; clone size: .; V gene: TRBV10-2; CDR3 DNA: TGCGTCAGCAAACGGGGGACCCCAACCACAGATACGCAGTATTTT; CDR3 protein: CVSKRGTPTTDTQYF
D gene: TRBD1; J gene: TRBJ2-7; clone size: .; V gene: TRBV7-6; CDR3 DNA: TGTGCCAGCAGCACAAACAGGGGGCACGACGAGCAGTACTTC; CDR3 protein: CASSTNRGHDEQYF
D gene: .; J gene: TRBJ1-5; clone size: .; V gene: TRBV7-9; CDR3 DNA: TGTGCCAGCAGCTTGGATGGACGGAGCAATCAGCCCCAGCATTTT; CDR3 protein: CASSLDGRSNQPQHF
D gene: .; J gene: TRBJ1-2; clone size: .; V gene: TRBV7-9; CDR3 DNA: TGTGCCAGCAGCCCCAGCCGGGGGTTAAACTATGGCTACACCTTC; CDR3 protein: CASSPSRGLNYGYTF
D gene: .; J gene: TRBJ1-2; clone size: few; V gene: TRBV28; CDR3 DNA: TGTGCCAGCAGTCCACTCTCCTATGGCTACACCTTC; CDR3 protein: CASSPLSYGYTF
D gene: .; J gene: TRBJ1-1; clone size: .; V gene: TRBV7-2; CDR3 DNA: TGTGCCAGCAGCTTATTATCTGCTGAAGCTTTCTTT; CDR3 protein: CASSLLSAEAFF
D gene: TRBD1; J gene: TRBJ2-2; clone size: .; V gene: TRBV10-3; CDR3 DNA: TGTGCCATCAGTGACTTGGACAGGGGGCTCGCCGGGGAGCTGTTTTTT; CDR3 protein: CAISDLDRGLAGELFF
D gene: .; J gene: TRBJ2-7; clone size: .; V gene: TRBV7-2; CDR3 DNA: TGTGCCAGCAGCTTAGCGGGGACCTCCTACGAGCAGTACTTC; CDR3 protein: CASSLAGTSYEQYF